The clone carrying this T cell receptor beta chain was observed a few times. Its antigen is not known. The sample belongs to a study of cytotoxic CD8 clonotypes in ibrutinib-treated CLL. In the study overall: A median about 11 months of treatment, range 6 to 36, preceded the collection of response samples. Findings and limits, study-wide: At the start, clonality exceeded age-matched healthy donors and followed circulating CD8+ T-cell counts.

This CDR3 has 15 residues. The V and J ends lost 2 bases and 4 bases, in that order; junction bases with no gene match: 7. Germline V gene data show CDR1 as MNHEY and CDR2 as SVGAGI. The assay was immunoSEQ multiplex PCR, and TCRdb's table has in-frame clones only and misses some. The sample records about 300,000 clones, 67% being singletons. The sequences come from PBMCs, collected after 36 months of ibrutinib treatment. This sequence joins TRBV6-5 and TRBJ2-7, with 8 bases that match TRBD1. This TCR was sampled from a human donor with chronic lymphocytic leukemia. CDR3 residues: CASSYLRDRPYEQYF. CDR3 sequence (DNA): TGTGCCAGCAGTTACCTCCGGGACAGGCCTTACGAGCAGTACTTC.